This TCR beta chain derives from a study of glioma-infiltrating T cells after dendritic cell vaccination. Indicated time point: after dendritic cell vaccination, including at tumor progression/relapse. Assay: immunoSEQ multiplex PCR; the TCRdb copy retains only in-frame clones and omits some. Among approximately 93,000 clones listed, 85% were seen once. CDR1 and CDR2 (germline): MNHEY, SMNVEV (reference sequence). The CDR3 loop spans 15 amino acids. Trimming cost V 8 bases and J 5 bases, with 20 bases left between them. The TCR sequence derives from a human donor with glioblastoma. The V and J genes are TRBV27 and TRBJ2-3; maybe TRBD1 (6 bases). Source: blood, taken after dendritic cell vaccination. CDR3 nucleotides: TGTGCCAGCTCATCCCGGGACCCCAGGGGAGATACGCAGTATTTT. Translated, it gives CASSSRDPRGDTQYF.